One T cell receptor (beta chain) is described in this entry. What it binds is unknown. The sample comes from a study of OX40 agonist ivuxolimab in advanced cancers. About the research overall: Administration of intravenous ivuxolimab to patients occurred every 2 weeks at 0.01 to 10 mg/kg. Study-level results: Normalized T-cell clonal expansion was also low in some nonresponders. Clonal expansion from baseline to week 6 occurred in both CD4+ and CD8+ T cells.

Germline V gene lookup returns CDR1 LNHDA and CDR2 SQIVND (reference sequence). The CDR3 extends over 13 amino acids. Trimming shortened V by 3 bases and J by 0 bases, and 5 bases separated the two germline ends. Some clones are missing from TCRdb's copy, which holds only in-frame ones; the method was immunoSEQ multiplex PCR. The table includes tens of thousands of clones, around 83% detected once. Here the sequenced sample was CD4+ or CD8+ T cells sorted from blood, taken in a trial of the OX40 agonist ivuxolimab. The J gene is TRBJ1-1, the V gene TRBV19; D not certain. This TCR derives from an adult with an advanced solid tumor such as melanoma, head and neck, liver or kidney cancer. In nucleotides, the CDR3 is TGTGCCAGTAGTATCAACATGAACACTGAAGCTTTCTTT. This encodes CASSINMNTEAFF.